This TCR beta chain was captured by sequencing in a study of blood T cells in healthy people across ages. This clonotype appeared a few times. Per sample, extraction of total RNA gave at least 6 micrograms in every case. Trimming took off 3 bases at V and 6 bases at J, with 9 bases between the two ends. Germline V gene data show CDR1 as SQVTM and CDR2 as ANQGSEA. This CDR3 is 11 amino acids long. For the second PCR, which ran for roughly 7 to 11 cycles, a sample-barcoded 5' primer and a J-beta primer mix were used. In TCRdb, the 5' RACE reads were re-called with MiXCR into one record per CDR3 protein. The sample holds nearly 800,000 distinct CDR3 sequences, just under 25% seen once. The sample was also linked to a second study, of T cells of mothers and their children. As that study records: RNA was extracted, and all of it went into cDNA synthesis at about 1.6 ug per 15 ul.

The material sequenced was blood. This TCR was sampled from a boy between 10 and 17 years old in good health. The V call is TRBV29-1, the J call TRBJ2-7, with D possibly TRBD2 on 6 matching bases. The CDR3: CSVDRGGEQYF. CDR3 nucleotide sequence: TGCAGCGTTGATCGGGGAGGCGAGCAGTACTTC.